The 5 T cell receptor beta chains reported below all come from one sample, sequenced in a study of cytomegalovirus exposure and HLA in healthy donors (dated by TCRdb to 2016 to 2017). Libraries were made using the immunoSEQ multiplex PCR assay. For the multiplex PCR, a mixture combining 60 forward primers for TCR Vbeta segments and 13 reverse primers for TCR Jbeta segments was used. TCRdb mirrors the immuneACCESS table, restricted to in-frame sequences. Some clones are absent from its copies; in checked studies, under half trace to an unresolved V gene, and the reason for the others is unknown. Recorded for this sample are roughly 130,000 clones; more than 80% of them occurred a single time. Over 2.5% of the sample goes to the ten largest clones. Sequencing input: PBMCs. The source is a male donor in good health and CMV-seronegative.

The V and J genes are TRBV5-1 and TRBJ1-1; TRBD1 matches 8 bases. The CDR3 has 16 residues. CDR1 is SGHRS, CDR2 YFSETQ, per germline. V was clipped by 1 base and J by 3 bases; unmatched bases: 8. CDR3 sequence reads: CASSLTGGWGDTEAFF. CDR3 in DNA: TGCGCCAGCAGCTTGACAGGGGGATGGGGAGACACTGAAGCTTTCTTT.

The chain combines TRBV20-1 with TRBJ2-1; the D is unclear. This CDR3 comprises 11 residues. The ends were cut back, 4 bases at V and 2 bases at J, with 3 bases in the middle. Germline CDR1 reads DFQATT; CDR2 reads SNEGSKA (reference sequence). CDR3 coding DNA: TGCAGTGCTACCGCCTACAATGAGCAGTTCTTC. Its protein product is CSATAYNEQFF.

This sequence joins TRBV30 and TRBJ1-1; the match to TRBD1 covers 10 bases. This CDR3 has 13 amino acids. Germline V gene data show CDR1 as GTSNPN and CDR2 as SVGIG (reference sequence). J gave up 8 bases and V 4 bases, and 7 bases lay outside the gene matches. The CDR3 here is CAWKDRGTQEAFF. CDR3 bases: TGTGCCTGGAAGGACAGGGGGACGCAAGAAGCTTTCTTT.

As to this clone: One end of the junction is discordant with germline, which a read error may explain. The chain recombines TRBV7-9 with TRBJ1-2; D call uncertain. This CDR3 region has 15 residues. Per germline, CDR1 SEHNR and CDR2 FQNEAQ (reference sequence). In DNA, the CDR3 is TGTTCCAGCAGCCGGCCGGGATCCCGGGAGGGCGGCTACACCTTC. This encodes CSSSRPGSREGGYTF.

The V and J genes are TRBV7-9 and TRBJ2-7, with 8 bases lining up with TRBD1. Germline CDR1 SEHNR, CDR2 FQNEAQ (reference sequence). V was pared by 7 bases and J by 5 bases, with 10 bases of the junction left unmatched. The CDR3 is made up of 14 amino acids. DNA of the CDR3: TGTGCCAGCAACAGCCCTGGACAGGGCCACGAGCAGTACTTC. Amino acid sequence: CASNSPGQGHEQYF.